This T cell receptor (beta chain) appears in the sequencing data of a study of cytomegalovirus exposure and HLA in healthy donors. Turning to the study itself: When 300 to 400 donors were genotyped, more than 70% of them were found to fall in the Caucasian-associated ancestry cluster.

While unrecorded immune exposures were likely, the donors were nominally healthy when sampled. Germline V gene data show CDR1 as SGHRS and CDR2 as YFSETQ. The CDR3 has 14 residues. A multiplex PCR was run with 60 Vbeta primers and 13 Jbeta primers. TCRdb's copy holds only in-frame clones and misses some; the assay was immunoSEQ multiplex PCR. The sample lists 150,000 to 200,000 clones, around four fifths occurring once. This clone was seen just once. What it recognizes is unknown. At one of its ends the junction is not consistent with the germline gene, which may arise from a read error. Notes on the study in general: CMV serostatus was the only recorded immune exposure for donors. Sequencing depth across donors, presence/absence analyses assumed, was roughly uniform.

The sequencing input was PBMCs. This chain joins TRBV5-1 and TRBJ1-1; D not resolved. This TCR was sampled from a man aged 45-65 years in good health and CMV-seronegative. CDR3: CASSLLSENSEAFF. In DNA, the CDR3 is TGCGCCAGCAGCTTATTATCAGAGAACAGTGAAGCTTTCTTT.